The rows below give T cell receptor beta chains drawn from one sample of a study of CD8+ T cells in alopecia areata. Sequencing was performed with immunoSEQ multiplex PCR; in TCRdb, only in-frame clones are kept and a portion is missing. The data show 150,000 to 200,000 clones, around three fifths seen once. The sequencing here drew on CD4+ T cells sorted from blood, taken at week 0. Every receptor here comes from a human donor with alopecia areata. CDR3s include the opening cysteine and the closing phenylalanine or tryptophan. The order of the fields is clone size, V gene, D gene, J gene, CDR3 DNA, CDR3 protein. D genes are given only for firm matches. Expanded clones are given a class, and other clones once, few, many or no size at all.

-,TRBV18,TRBD1,TRBJ1-1,TGTGCCAGCTCACCAGGACAGGGGAACACTGAAGCTTTCTTT,CASSPGQGNTEAFF
few,TRBV5-6,-,TRBJ1-1,TGTGCCAGCAGCGAAATACAGGGATCGGCGTGGACTGAAGCTTTCTTT,CASSEIQGSAWTEAFF
-,TRBV7-2,-,TRBJ1-2,TGTGCCAGCAGCTTAGACTCAGTTAACAAATATGGCTACACCTTC,CASSLDSVNKYGYTF
once,TRBV5-6,TRBD1,TRBJ2-7,TGTGCCAGCAGCGGAGGGACAGGGGGCTCCTACGAGCAGTACTTC,CASSGGTGGSYEQYF
few,TRBV2,-,TRBJ1-5,TGTGCCAGCAGTGCGAACTCCCCAAATCAGCCCCAGCATTTT,CASSANSPNQPQHF
-,TRBV15,-,TRBJ1-5,TGTGCCACCAGCAGAGGCCGGGATAGCAATCAGCCCCAGCATTTT,CATSRGRDSNQPQHF
-,TRBV4-1,-,TRBJ2-3,TGCGCCAGCAGCCAAGAGTTGCGGAGCACAGATACGCAGTATTTT,CASSQELRSTDTQYF
-,TRBV18,-,TRBJ1-1,TGTGCCAGCTCAATGAGAGGAAACCCGAACACTGAAGCTTTCTTT,CASSMRGNPNTEAFF
-,TRBV11-1,-,TRBJ1-1,TGTGCCAGCAGCCTGGGGGGGCGCTTGAACACTGAAGCTTTCTTT,CASSLGGRLNTEAFF
-,TRBV29-1,-,TRBJ1-1,TGCAGCGTTGAGGGACTCCGCTTGAACACTGAAGCTTTCTTT,CSVEGLRLNTEAFF
-,TRBV29-1,-,TRBJ2-7,TGCAGCGTTTGGGGGTTTCCTAACGAGCAGTACTTC,CSVWGFPNEQYF
-,TRBV2,-,TRBJ1-5,TGTGCCAGCAGCCGCCAGCGTGAGCCCCAGCATTTT,CASSRQREPQHF
once,TRBV5-1,-,TRBJ2-2,TGCGCCAGCAGGCTCCGTAGGGGGGGTACGAACACCGGGGAGCTGTTTTTT,CASRLRRGGTNTGELFF
few,TRBV7-9,-,TRBJ2-5,TGTGCCACCCCGAACCCATTAGGGGCATCTAACAAAGAGACCCAGTACTTC,CATPNPLGASNKETQYF
few,TRBV29-1,-,TRBJ1-1,TGCAGCGTTGAAGCAGGGACCCCGAGCACTGAAGCTTTCTTT,CSVEAGTPSTEAFF
-,TRBV29-1,-,TRBJ1-1,TGCAGCGTTGTTCGCACCTTGAACACTGAAGCTTTCTTT,CSVVRTLNTEAFF
few,TRBV2,-,TRBJ1-1,TGTGCCAGCATCCTGACAACCCCTCAGAACACTGAAGCTTTCTTT,CASILTTPQNTEAFF
few,TRBV7-2,-,TRBJ2-5,TGTGCCAGCAGCTTAGAGGATTGGATGACCCAGTACTTC,CASSLEDWMTQYF
once,TRBV2,-,TRBJ2-2,TGTGCCAGCACCCTCGAGAGGAACACCGGGGAGCTGTTTTTT,CASTLERNTGELFF
-,TRBV11-3,TRBD2,TRBJ2-1,TGTGCCAGCAGCGTTACAACTAGCGGGGGGGCCGGAGAGCAGTTCTTC,CASSVTTSGGAGEQFF
few,TRBV6-5,-,TRBJ2-1,TGTGCCAGCAGTTACCAGGGTATCTCCTACAATGAGCAGTTCTTC,CASSYQGISYNEQFF
-,TRBV2,-,TRBJ2-5,TGTGCCAGCATTAGACTACAAGAGACCCAGTACTTC,CASIRLQETQYF
-,TRBV7-9,-,TRBJ2-5,TGTGCCAGCAGCTTAGGGAGATTCAGCCGCCAAGAGACCCAGTACTTC,CASSLGRFSRQETQYF
-,TRBV30,-,TRBJ1-2,TGTGCCCGCGGGTCCGACATGAACTATGGCTACACCTTC,CARGSDMNYGYTF
-,TRBV19,TRBD1,TRBJ2-3,TGTGCCAGTAGCCCGGACAGGCGCACAGATACGCAGTATTTT,CASSPDRRTDTQYF